The next 25 T cell receptor beta chains were all read from a single sample in a study of blood T cell repertoires in COVID-19 (dated by TCRdb to 2020 to 2022). The method behind the library was the immunoSEQ multiplex PCR assay. The table comes from immuneACCESS by way of TCRdb, which keeps in-frame sequences with V and J called. Part of the clones is missing from these tables; in studies checked, under half for an unresolved V gene and the rest for unknown reasons. The sample data list some 150,000 clones, and 80% to 90% of these were observed just once. The ten largest make up roughly 8% of the sample. Sequencing was performed on peripheral blood. The receptor source for this set is a woman aged 60-70 years with COVID-19, enrolled during active disease.

The chain uses TRBV2 and TRBJ1-2, with D perhaps TRBD1 (5 bases). V lost 8 bases and J lost 2, with 9 bases in between. The CDR3 is made up of 12 amino acids. Germline V gene sequence: CDR1 SNHLY, CDR2 FYNNEI. In DNA, the CDR3 is TGTGCCAGCTATGGGGGGAACTATGGCTACACCTTC. Protein product: CASYGGNYGYTF.

The chain combines TRBV27 with TRBJ1-1; possibly TRBD1 for D (6 bases). The length of the CDR3 is 16 residues. The germline V and J ends were trimmed by 6 bases and 1 base, with 18 bases remaining between them. Germline values: CDR1 MNHEY, CDR2 SMNVEV (reference sequence). CDR3 sequence: CASSYTPGGANTEAFF. CDR3 in DNA: TGTGCCAGCAGCTACACCCCGGGGGGGGCGAACACTGAAGCTTTCTTT.

This clone has only a few counts. The chain is built from TRBV14 and TRBJ1-5; D gene ambiguous. The V gene lost 6 bases and the J gene lost 15 bases, with 18 bases spanning the gap. Per the germline V gene, CDR1 is SGHDN and CDR2 is FVKESK. There are 12 residues in the CDR3. CDR3 amino acids: CASRPLCLVGHF. The DNA for the CDR3 is TGTGCCAGCAGACCATTATGTTTGGTCGGGCATTTT.

V is TRBV5-1 and J is TRBJ1-2; 8 positions match TRBD1. Trimming at V came to 5 bases and at J to 6 bases, leaving 6 bases not matched to a gene. Germline lookup yields CDR1 SGHRS and CDR2 YFSETQ. The CDR3 runs 13 residues. The CDR3 DNA reads as TGCGCCAGCAGACTGGACAGGGATAATGGCTACACCTTC. Protein product: CASRLDRDNGYTF. The variable domain in full, with the rest retrieved from reference TRBV5-1 and TRBJ1-2, is KAGVTQTPRYLIKTRGQQVTLSCSPISGHRSVSWYQQTPGQGLQFLFEYFSETQRNKGNFPGRFSGRQFSNSRSEMNVSTLELGDSALYLCASRLDRDNGYTFGSGTRLTVV.

Only one count was recorded for this clone. This rearrangement joins TRBV27 to TRBJ2-1, with 11 bases fitting TRBD2. The V segment lost 8 bases and the J segment 1 base; nucleotides outside the gene matches: 4. The germline CDR1 and CDR2 sequences are MNHEY and SMNVEV (reference sequence). The CDR3 contains 15 residues. CDR3 residues: CASGIAGGSYNEQFF. The CDR3 DNA reads as TGTGCCAGCGGGATAGCGGGGGGGTCCTACAATGAGCAGTTCTTC.

V gene TRBV12-5 combines with J gene TRBJ1-3; TRBD1 matches 7 bases. Germline V gene sequence: CDR1 LGHNT, CDR2 FRNRAP. This CDR3 has 16 amino acids. Germline trimming cut 2 bases from V and 0 bases from J; bases unmatched to any gene: 4. CDR3 loop: CASGLPRQGSGNTIYF. The CDR3 nucleotides are TGTGCTAGTGGTTTGCCGCGACAGGGCTCTGGAAACACCATATATTTT.

The V call is TRBV14, the J call TRBJ2-5; 13 positions agree with TRBD2. Looked up from germline, CDR1 is SGHDN and CDR2 is FVKESK. V lost 4 bases and J lost 3; bases outside the gene matches: 5. The CDR3 is made up of 16 amino acids. The CDR3 DNA reads as TGTGCCAGCAGCCCATGGACTAGCGGGGGAAAAGAGACCCAGTACTTC. It translates to CASSPWTSGGKETQYF.

The gene calls are TRBV28 and TRBJ1-6, with TRBD1 matching 7 bases. Trimming at V came to 6 bases and at J to 10 bases, leaving 12 bases not matched to a gene. This CDR3 has 15 residues. Germline CDR1 MDHEN, CDR2 SYDVKM. CDR3 residues: CASRQGQQDGSPLHF. CDR3 in DNA: TGTGCCAGCAGACAGGGACAGCAAGACGGATCACCCCTCCACTTT.

The rearrangement uses TRBV9 and TRBJ2-5, with a tentative D call TRBD2 (6 bases). This CDR3 has 15 amino acids. CDR1 SGDLS and CDR2 YYNGEE come from the germline V gene. V was shortened by 0 bases and J by 5 bases, with 14 bases between the two germline ends. CDR3 coding DNA: TGTGCCAGCAGCGTAGGGGGAACTAGCAGGGAGACCCAGTACTTC. Encoded protein: CASSVGGTSRETQYF.

As DNA, the CDR3 is TGTGCCAGCAGCCCCTCATTAGTCTATGGCTACACCTTC. This codes for CASSPSLVYGYTF. The chain combines TRBV12-3 or TRBV12-4 with TRBJ1-2; D gene unclear. CDR3 length equals 13 residues. With 6 bases removed from V and 4 bases from J, the gap between germline ends came to 12 bases.

CDR3 sequence: CASSSRDREGYGYTF. The CDR3 DNA reads as TGTGCCAGCAGCTCCCGGGACAGGGAGGGCTATGGCTACACCTTC. The chain uses TRBV7-2 and TRBJ1-2; 9 nucleotides agree with TRBD1. The CDR3 runs 15 residues. V trimming: 4 bases; J trimming: 4 bases; junction bases outside the gene matches: 7. Germline CDR1 reads SGHTA; CDR2 reads FQGNSA.

The chain uses TRBV4-3 and TRBJ2-7; D might be TRBD2 (7 bases). This CDR3 is built from 17 residues. V lost 1 base to trimming and J lost 4 bases, with 20 bases between them. Germline V gene data show CDR1 as LGHNA and CDR2 as YSLEER. CDR3 protein: CASSQVEGGGRGYEQYF. CDR3 DNA: TGCGCCAGCAGCCAAGTAGAAGGCGGGGGCCGGGGTTACGAGCAGTACTTC.

This sequence joins TRBV30 and TRBJ1-4, with D possibly matching TRBD1 (6 bases). Germline V gene lookup returns CDR1 GTSNPN and CDR2 SVGIG (reference sequence). V lost 3 bases and J 5 bases, leaving 16 bases between the germline ends. The CDR3 has 15 amino acids. CDR3 protein: CAWSEEDRFNEKLFF. The CDR3 DNA reads as TGTGCCTGGAGCGAGGAGGACAGATTCAATGAAAAACTGTTTTTT.

This clone has only one observation. The V gene is TRBV10-3, the J gene TRBJ2-5, with a weak D call TRBD1 (5 bases). V was pared by 3 bases and J by 3 bases, with 8 bases between. There are 13 residues in the CDR3. Germline CDR1 reads ENHRY; CDR2 reads SYGVKD. Here the CDR3 reads CAISEAREETQYF. CDR3 sequence (DNA): TGTGCCATCAGTGAAGCCAGGGAAGAGACCCAGTACTTC.

The V and J genes are TRBV2 and TRBJ1-2; TRBD1 agrees at 8 bases. The CDR3 extends over 16 amino acids. Germline V lookup: CDR1 SNHLY, CDR2 FYNNEI. The V and J ends lost 0 bases and 2 bases, in that order; junction bases with no gene match: 5. CDR3 nucleotides: TGTGCCAGCAGTGAAGCTTGGACAGGGTACAACTATGGCTACACCTTC. This codes for CASSEAWTGYNYGYTF.

This chain joins TRBV7-3 and TRBJ2-3, with 8 bases aligning to TRBD2. V shed 0 bases, J shed 0 bases, and the junction held 8 bases outside the gene matches. Germline loops: CDR1 SGHTA, CDR2 FQGTGA. CDR3 length equals 18 residues. The CDR3 region is CASSLTVLAGTSTDTQYF. CDR3 DNA sequence: TGTGCCAGCAGCTTAACGGTGTTAGCGGGGACTAGCACAGATACGCAGTATTTT. Full variable domain (remainder filled in from reference TRBV7-3 and TRBJ2-3): GAGVSQTPSNKVTEKGKYVELRCDPISGHTALYWYRQSLGQGPEFLIYFQGTGAADDSGLPNDRFFAVRPEGSVSTLKIQRTERGDSAVYLCASSLTVLAGTSTDTQYFGPGTRLTVL.

The gene calls are TRBV3-1 (or the pseudogene TRBV3-2) and TRBJ2-7; 15 bases are a match to TRBD2. The CDR3 is 15 residues long. V shed 4 bases, J shed 4 bases, and the junction held 2 bases outside the gene matches. CDR1 is LGHDT, CDR2 YNNKEL, per germline (reference sequence). CDR3 loop: CASSLGLAGGYEQYF. DNA for the CDR3: TGTGCCAGCAGCCTGGGACTAGCGGGGGGTTACGAGCAGTACTTC.

The chain joins TRBV4-1 to TRBJ1-2; 9 nucleotides align to TRBD1. The V and J ends lost 4 bases and 6 bases, in that order; junction bases with no gene match: 12. The CDR3 has 16 residues. Germline lookup yields CDR1 MGHRA and CDR2 YSYEKL. The CDR3 spells CASSPPNRGPHDGYTF. The CDR3, as DNA: TGCGCCAGCAGCCCCCCAAACAGGGGGCCGCACGATGGCTACACCTTC.

DNA of the CDR3: TGCGCCAGCAGTCTTGAGGGACAGTGGGACAATGAGCAGTTCTTC. As protein: CASSLEGQWDNEQFF. V and J are TRBV4-1 and TRBJ2-1; 7 positions agree with TRBD1. The CDR3 runs 15 residues. CDR1 is MGHRA and CDR2 is YSYEKL in the germline V gene. V dropped 6 bases and J dropped 5; count of bases not matched to a gene: 10.

The chain joins TRBV29-1 to TRBJ2-7, with 8 positions matching TRBD2. J gave up 0 bases and V 4 bases, and 14 bases lay outside the gene matches. The length of the CDR3 is 17 residues. CDR1 is SQVTM, CDR2 ANQGSEA, per germline. CDR3 region: CSVVGGGSSGYSYEQYF. DNA for the CDR3: TGCAGCGTTGTCGGGGGCGGCTCTAGCGGGTACTCCTACGAGCAGTACTTC.

V usage is TRBV6-6 and J usage is TRBJ1-2; 10 bases are a match to TRBD1. From germline, CDR1 is MNHNY and CDR2 SVGAGI (reference sequence). CDR3 size: 13 residues. The J segment lost 4 bases and the V segment lost 8 bases, leaving 4 bases of the junction unmatched. CDR3: CASETGGSYGYTF. The CDR3 DNA is TGTGCCAGCGAGACAGGGGGCTCCTATGGCTACACCTTC.

The V gene is TRBV4-1, the J gene TRBJ2-7, with 13 bases fitting TRBD2. This CDR3 is 19 amino acids long. V was clipped by 4 bases and J by 0 bases; unmatched bases: 12. Germline lookup yields CDR1 MGHRA and CDR2 YSYEKL. CDR3 sequence (DNA): TGCGCCAGCAGCCTATATATACCGGGACTAGCGGGGAGCTCCTACGAGCAGTACTTC. Encoded protein: CASSLYIPGLAGSSYEQYF.

This clone has only one observation. The V gene is TRBV21-1, the J gene TRBJ2-4; the tabulated D call, TRBD1, remains unverified against the DNA. TRBV21-1 is termed a pseudogene. CDR3 length equals 21 residues. CDR3 bases: TGTGCCAGCGGGTTGCGCGGCTGGACAGGGACGCCATTACTAGCCAAAAACATTCAGTACTTC. Its translation: CASGLRGWTGTPLLAKNIQYF.

The genes are TRBV6-5 and TRBJ1-5, with 8 bases fitting TRBD1. V lost 7 bases and J lost 2; bases outside the gene matches: 4. CDR1 MNHEY and CDR2 SVGAGI come from the germline V gene. This CDR3 contains 14 residues. CDR3: CASTKTGGNQPQHF. In nucleotides, the CDR3 is TGTGCCAGCACTAAGACAGGGGGCAATCAGCCCCAGCATTTT.

The chain combines TRBV6-5 with TRBJ1-4, with D possibly being TRBD1 (5 bases). Trimming stripped 8 bases from V and 8 bases from J, with 12 bases between. CDR1 and CDR2 from the germline V gene are MNHEY and SVGAGI. The CDR3 spans 12 residues. Written as DNA, the CDR3 is TGTGCCAGCTCTCGGGGGGGAGAAAAACTGTTTTTT. Encoded protein: CASSRGGEKLFF.